The sequence of this T cell receptor (beta chain) was determined in a study of metastatic and nonmetastatic thyroid tumors. The overall study: Repertoire comparison spanned blood and tumor or nodule tissue of malignant and benign thyroid patients.

None of the patients had undergone any treatment ahead of thyroid surgery. General study points: In blood and tumor, TCR beta diversity was reportedly significantly higher in malignant thyroid tumors than in benign nodules.

This clone appeared many times. Its target is unknown. Germline CDR1 MNHEY, CDR2 SVGEGT. V dropped 7 bases and J dropped 6; count of bases not matched to a gene: 11. The CDR3 runs to 15 residues. TCRdb re-called clones via MiXCR from the PCR reads. Of 30,000 or so clones in the sample, around 25% are singletons; the top ten hold over 8.5%. The V gene is TRBV6-2 or TRBV6-3, the J gene TRBJ2-2; 7 bases agree with TRBD1. The origin of this receptor is a female donor with papillary thyroid cancer or a benign thyroid nodule (not recorded which). Some clones in this sample may be carry-over from other donors' samples. The sequencing input was blood. As DNA, the CDR3 is TGTGCCAGCACCCCTCTGAACAGGGGATCCGGGGAGCTGTTTTTT. Translating gives CASTPLNRGSGELFF.